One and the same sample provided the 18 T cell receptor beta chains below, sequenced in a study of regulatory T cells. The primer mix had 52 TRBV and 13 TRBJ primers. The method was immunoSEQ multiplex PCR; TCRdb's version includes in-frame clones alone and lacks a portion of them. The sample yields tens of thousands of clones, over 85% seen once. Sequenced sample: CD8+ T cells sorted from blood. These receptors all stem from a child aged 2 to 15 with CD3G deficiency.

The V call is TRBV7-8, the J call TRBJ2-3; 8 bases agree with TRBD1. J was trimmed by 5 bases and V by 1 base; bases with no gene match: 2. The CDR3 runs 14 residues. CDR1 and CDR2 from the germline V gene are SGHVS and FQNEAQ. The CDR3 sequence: CASSLGRGRDTQYF. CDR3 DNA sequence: TGTGCCAGCAGCTTAGGCAGGGGGCGAGATACGCAGTATTTT.

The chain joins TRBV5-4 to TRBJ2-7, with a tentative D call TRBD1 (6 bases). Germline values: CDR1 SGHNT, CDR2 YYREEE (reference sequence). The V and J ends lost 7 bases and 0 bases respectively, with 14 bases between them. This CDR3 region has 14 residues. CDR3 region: CASGTGCSSYEQYF. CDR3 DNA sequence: TGTGCCAGCGGTACAGGGTGTAGCTCCTACGAGCAGTACTTC. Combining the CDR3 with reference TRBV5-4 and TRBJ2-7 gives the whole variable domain ETGVTQSPTHLIKTRGQQVTLRCSSQSGHNTVSWYQQALGQGPQFIFQYYREEENGRGNFPPRFSGLQFPNYSSELNVNALELDDSALYLCASGTGCSSYEQYFGPGTRLTVT.

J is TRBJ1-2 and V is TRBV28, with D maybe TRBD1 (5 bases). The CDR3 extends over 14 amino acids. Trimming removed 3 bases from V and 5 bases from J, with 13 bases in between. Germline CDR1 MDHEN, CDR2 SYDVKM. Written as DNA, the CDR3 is TGTGCCAGCAGTTTTATGGGACTCCCTTATGGCTACACCTTC. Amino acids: CASSFMGLPYGYTF.

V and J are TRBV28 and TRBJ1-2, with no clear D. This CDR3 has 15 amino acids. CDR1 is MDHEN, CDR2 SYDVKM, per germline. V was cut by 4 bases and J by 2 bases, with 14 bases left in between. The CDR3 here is CASSSPVEINYGYTF. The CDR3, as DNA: TGTGCCAGCAGTTCCCCAGTTGAAATCAACTATGGCTACACCTTC.

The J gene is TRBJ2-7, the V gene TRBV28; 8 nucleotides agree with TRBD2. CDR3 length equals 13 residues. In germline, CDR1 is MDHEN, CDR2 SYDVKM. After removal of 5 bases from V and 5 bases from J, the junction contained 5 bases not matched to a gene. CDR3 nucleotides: TGTGCCAGCAGTCTGACTAGCGTCAACGAGCAGTACTTC. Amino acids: CASSLTSVNEQYF.

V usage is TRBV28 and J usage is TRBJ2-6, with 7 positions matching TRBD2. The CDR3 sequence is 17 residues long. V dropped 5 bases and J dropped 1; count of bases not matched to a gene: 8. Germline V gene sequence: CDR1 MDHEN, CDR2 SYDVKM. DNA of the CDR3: TGTGCCAGCAGTCCCGTGGGGAGGGCGTCTGGGGCCAACGTCCTGACTTTC. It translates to CASSPVGRASGANVLTF.

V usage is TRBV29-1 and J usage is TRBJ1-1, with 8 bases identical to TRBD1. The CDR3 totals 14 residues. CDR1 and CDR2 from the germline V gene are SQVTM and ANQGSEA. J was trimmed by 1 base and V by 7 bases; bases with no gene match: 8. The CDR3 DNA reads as TGCAGCGCGCCCGCCGGGACAGGGAACACTGAAGCTTTCTTT. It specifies CSAPAGTGNTEAFF.

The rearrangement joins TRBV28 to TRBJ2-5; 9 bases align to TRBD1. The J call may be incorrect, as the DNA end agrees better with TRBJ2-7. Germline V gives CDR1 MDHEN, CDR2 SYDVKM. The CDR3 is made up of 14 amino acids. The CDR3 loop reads CASSPGQGKDEQYF. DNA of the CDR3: TGTGCCAGCAGTCCGGGACAGGGAAAGGACGAGCAGTACTTC.

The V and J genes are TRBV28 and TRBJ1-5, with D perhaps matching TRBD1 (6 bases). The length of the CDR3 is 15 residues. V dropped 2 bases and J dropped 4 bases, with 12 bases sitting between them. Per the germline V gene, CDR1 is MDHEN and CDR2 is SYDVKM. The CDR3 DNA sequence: TGTGCCAGCAGTTTAGTGGGGGGGCCGAATCAGCCCCAGCATTTT. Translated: CASSLVGGPNQPQHF.

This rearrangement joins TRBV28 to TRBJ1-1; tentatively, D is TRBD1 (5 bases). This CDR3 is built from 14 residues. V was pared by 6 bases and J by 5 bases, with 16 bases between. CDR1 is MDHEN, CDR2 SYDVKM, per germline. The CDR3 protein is CASRPPTGWTEAFF. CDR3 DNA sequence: TGTGCCAGCAGACCCCCCACAGGTTGGACTGAAGCTTTCTTT.

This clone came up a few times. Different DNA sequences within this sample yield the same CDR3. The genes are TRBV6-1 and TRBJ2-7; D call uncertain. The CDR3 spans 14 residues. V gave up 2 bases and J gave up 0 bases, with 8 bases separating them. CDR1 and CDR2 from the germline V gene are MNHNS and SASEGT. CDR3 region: CASSELGSSYEQYF. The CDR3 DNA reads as TGTGCCAGCAGTGAACTGGGCAGCTCCTACGAGCAGTACTTC.

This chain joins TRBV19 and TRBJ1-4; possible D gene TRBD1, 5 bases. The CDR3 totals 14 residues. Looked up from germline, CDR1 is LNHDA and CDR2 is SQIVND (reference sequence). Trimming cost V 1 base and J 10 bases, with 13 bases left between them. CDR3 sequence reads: CASSIVRGGGKLFF. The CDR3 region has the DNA TGTGCCAGTAGTATAGTCCGGGGCGGCGGAAAACTGTTTTTT.

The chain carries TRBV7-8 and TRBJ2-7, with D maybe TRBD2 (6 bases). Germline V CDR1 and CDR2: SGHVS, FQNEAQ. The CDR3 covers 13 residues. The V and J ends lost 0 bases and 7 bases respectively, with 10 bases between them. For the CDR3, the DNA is TGTGCCAGCAGCTTAGCGGAGGGCTGGGAGCAGTACTTC. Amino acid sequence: CASSLAEGWEQYF.

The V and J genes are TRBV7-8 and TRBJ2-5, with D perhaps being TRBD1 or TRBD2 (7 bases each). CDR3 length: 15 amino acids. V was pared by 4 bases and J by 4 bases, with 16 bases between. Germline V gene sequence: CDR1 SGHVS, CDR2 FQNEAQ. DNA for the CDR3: TGTGCCAGCAGCTCCCGACAGGGCGGGGGAGAGACCCAGTACTTC. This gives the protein CASSSRQGGGETQYF.

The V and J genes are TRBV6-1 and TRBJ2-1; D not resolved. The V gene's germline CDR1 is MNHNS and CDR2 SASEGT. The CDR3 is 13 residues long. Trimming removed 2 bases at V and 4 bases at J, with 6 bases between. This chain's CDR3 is CASSEPGYNEQFF. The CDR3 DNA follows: TGTGCCAGCAGTGAACCTGGTTACAATGAGCAGTTCTTC.

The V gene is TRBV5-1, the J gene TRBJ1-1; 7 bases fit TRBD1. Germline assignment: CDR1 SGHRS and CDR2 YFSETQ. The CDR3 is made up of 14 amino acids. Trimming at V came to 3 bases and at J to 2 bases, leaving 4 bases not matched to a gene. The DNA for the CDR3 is TGCGCCAGCAGCTCTGGGACAGAAAACACTGAAGCTTTCTTT. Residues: CASSSGTENTEAFF.

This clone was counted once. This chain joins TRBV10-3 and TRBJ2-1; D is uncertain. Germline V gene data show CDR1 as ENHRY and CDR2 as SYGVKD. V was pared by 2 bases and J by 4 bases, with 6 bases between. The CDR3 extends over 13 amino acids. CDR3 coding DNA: TGTGCCATCAGTGAGGGGCGATACAATGAGCAGTTCTTC. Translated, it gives CAISEGRYNEQFF.

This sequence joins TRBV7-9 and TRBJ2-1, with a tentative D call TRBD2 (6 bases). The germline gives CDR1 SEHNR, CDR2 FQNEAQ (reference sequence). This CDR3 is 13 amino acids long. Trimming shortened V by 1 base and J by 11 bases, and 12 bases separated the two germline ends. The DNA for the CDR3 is TGTGCCAGCAGCTTAGGGGGCGGGGACCAGCAGTTCTTC. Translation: CASSLGGGDQQFF.